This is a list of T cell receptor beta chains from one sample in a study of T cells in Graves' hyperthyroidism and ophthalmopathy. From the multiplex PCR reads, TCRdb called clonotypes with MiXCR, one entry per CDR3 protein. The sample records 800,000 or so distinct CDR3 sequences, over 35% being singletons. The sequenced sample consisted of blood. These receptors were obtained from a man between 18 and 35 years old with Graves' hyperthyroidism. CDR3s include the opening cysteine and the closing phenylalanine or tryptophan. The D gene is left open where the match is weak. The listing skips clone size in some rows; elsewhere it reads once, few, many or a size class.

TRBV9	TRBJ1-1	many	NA	TGTGCCAGCAGCGCCGAGGGGGGGTTGAATGAAGCTTTCTTT	CASSAEGGLNEAFF
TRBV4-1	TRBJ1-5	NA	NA	TGCGCCAGCAGCCAAGATGAGGGGAGGCCCCAGCATTTT	CASSQDEGRPQHF
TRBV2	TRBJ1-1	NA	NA	TGTGCCAGCTCTCCTTTCGGGGGATCAATGAACACTGAAGCTTTCTTT	CASSPFGGSMNTEAFF
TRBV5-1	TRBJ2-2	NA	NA	TGCGCCAGCAGCTTACGACAGCAGAACACCGGGGAGCTGTTTTTT	CASSLRQQNTGELFF
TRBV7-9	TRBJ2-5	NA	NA	TGTGCCAGCAGCCTAATAGCGGCCGGGACCCAGTACTTC	CASSLIAAGTQYF
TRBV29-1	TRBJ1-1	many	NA	TGCAGCGCCGATGCGGGGCGCACCACTGAAGCTTTCTTT	CSADAGRTTEAFF
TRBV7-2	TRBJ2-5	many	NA	TGTGCCAGCAGCGCAACTGGGGAGACCCAGTACTTC	CASSATGETQYF
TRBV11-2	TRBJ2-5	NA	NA	TGTGCCAGCAGCCAATACGGGGGAATAGGAGAGACCCAGTACTTC	CASSQYGGIGETQYF
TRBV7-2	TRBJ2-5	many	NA	TGTGCCAGCAGCGGCCGGGATCAGGCGGAGACCCAGTACTTC	CASSGRDQAETQYF
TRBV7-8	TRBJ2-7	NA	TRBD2	TGTGCCAGCAGCCTCCACTTGGGGGAGGGGTACGAGCAGTACTTC	CASSLHLGEGYEQYF
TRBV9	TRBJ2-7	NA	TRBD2	TGTGCCAGCAGCCAGACTAGCGACTCCTACGAGCAGTACTTC	CASSQTSDSYEQYF
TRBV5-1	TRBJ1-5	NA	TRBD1	TGCGCCAGCAGTTTTATCCCCGGGACAGCAACTTCTAGCAATCAGCCCCAGCATTTT	CASSFIPGTATSSNQPQHF
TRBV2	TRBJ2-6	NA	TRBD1	TGTGCCAGCAGGGACAACAGGGGTCACGCTGGGGCCAACGTCCTGACTTTC	CASRDNRGHAGANVLTF
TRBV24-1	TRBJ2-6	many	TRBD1	TGTGCCACCAGCTCCCGCGGGGGACAGGGGATTTCTGGGGCCAACGTCCTGACTTTC	CATSSRGGQGISGANVLTF
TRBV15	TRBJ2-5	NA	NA	TGTGCCACCAGCGGCCACGGGACGGTACAGTACTTC	CATSGHGTVQYF
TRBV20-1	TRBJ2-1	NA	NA	TGCAGTGCTAGTGTCGGCAATGAGCAGTTCTTC	CSASVGNEQFF
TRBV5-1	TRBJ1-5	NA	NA	TGCGCCAGCAGCCAGGGCGGATTCAATCAGCCCCAGCATTTT	CASSQGGFNQPQHF